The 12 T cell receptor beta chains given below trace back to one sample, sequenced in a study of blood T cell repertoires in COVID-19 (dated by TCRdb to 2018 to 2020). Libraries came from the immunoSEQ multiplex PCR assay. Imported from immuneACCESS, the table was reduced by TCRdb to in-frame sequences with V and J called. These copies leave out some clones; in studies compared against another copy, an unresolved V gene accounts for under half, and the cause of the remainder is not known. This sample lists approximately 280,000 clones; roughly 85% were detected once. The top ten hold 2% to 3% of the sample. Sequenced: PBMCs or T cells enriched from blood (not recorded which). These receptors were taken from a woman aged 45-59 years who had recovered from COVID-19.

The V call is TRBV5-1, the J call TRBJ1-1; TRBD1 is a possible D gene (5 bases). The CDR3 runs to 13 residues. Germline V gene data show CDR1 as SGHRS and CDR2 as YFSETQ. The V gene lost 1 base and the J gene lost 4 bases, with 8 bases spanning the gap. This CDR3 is CASSLQGGTEAFF. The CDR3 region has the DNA TGCGCCAGCAGCTTGCAGGGCGGCACTGAAGCTTTCTTT.

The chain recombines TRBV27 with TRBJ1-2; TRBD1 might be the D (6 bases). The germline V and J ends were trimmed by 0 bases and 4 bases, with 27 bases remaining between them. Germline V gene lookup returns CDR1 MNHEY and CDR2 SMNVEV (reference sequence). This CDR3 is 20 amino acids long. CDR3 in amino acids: CASSLSNREWDKGEGYGYTF. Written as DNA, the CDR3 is TGTGCCAGCAGTTTATCGAACCGAGAGTGGGACAAGGGAGAAGGCTATGGCTACACCTTC.

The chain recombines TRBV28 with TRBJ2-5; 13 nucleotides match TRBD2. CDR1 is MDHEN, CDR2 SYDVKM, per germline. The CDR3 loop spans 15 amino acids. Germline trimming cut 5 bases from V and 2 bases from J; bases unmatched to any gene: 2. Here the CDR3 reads CASSPTSGGQETQYF. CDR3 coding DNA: TGTGCCAGCAGTCCGACTAGCGGGGGGCAAGAGACCCAGTACTTC.

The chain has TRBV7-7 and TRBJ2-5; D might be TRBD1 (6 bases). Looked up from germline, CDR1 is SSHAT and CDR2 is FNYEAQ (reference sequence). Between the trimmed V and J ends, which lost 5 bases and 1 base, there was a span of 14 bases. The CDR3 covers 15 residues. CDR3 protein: CASSPTGRGQETQYF. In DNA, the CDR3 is TGTGCCAGCAGCCCAACGGGCAGGGGCCAAGAGACCCAGTACTTC.

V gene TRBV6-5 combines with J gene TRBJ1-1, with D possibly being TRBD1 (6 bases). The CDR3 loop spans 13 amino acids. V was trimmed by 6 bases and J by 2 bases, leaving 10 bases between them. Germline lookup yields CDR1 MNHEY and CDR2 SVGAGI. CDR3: CASRDSFNTEAFF. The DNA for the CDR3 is TGTGCCAGCAGGGACAGTTTTAACACTGAAGCTTTCTTT.

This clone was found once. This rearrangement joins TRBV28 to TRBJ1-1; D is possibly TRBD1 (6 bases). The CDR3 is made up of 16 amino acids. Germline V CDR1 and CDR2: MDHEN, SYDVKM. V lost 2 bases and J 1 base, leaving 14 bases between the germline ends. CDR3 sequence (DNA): TGTGCCAGCAGTTTAAACAGGGCCTTATCGAACACTGAAGCTTTCTTT. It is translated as CASSLNRALSNTEAFF.

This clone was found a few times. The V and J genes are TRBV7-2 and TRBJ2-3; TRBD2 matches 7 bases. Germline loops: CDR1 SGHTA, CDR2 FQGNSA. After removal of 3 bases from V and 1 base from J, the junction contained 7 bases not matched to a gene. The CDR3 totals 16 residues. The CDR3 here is CASSLGGRGGTDTQYF. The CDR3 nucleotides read TGTGCCAGCAGCTTGGGTGGGAGGGGCGGCACAGATACGCAGTATTTT. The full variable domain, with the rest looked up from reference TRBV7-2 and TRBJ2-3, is GAGVSQSPSNKVTEKGKDVELRCDPISGHTALYWYRQSLGQGLEFLIYFQGNSAPDKSGLPSDRFSAERTGGSVSTLTIQRTQQEDSAVYLCASSLGGRGGTDTQYFGPGTRLTVL.

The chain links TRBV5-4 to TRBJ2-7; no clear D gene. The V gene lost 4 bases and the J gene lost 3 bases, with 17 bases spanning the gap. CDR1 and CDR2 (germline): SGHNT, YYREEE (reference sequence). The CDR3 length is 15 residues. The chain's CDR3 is CASSRVGDLGYEQYF. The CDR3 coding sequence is TGTGCCAGCAGCCGGGTAGGAGACCTGGGCTACGAGCAGTACTTC.

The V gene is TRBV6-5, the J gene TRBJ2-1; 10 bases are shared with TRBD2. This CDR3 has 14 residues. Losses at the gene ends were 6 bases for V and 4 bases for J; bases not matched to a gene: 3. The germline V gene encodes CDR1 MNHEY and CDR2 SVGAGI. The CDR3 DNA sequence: TGTGCCAGCAGAACTAGCGGGGCTTACAATGAGCAGTTCTTC. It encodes CASRTSGAYNEQFF.

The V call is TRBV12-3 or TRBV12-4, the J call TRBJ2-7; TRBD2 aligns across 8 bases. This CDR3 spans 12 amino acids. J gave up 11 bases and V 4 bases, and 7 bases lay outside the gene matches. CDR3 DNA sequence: TGTGCCAGCAGTTCCAGACTAGCGAGGAAGTACTTC. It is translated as CASSSRLARKYF.

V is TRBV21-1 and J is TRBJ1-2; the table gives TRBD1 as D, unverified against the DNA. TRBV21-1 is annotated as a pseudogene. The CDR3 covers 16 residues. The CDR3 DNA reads TGTGCCAGCAGCAAACTCAGGGGTCAGATACCCTATGGCTACACCTTC. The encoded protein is CASSKLRGQIPYGYTF.

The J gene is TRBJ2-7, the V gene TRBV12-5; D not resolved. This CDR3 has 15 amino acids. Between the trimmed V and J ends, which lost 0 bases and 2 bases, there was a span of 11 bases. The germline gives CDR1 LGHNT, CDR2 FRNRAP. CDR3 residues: CASGLVRQKPYEQYF. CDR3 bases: TGTGCTAGTGGTTTGGTTAGACAAAAACCCTACGAGCAGTACTTC.